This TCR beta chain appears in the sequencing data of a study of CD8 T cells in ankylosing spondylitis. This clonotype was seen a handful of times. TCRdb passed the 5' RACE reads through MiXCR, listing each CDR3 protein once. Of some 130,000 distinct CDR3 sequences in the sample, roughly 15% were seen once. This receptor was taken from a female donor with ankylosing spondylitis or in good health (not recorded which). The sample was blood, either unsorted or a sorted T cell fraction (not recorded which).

The CDR3 DNA follows: TGTGCCAGCAGCCAAGAAGCGCAGAACACCGGGGAGCTGTTTTTT. Residues: CASSQEAQNTGELFF. The chain carries TRBV4-2 and TRBJ2-2; D is ambiguous. CDR1 and CDR2 from the germline V gene are LGHNA and YNFKEQ. CDR3 length equals 15 residues. V dropped 0 bases and J dropped 1 base, with 6 bases sitting between them.